This T cell receptor beta chain came from a study of blood T cell repertoires in COVID-19. Looking at the study overall: COVID-19 samples from acute and convalescent phases originated in the United States, Italy and Spain. T cells, B-cell-depleted T cells, or PBMCs provided the cDNA or gDNA that served as material.

Under the authors' procedure: Estimation of nucleated cell counts relied on the amplification of reference gene primers. This table comes from immunoSEQ multiplex PCR, and its TCRdb copy is limited to in-frame clones, with some not included. The V and J calls and clone size are taken from that table; D and trimming were inferred from the DNA. The table shows some 100,000 clones, with roughly 91% occurring only once. Sequenced sample: peripheral blood. This TCR derives from a human donor with acute or convalescent COVID-19. The donor label of this sample is uncertain.

The CDR3 region is CASSLGGGVNSPLHF. DNA for the CDR3: TGTGCCAGCAGCTTAGGAGGGGGGGTCAATTCACCCCTCCACTTT. This chain joins TRBV7-2 and TRBJ1-6; D possibly corresponds to TRBD1 (6 bases). Between the trimmed V and J ends, which lost 1 base and 7 bases, there was a span of 11 bases. CDR3 length: 15 amino acids. The V gene's germline CDR1 is SGHTA and CDR2 FQGNSA. The variable domain in full, with the rest retrieved from reference TRBV7-2 and TRBJ1-6, is GAGVSQSPSNKVTEKGKDVELRCDPISGHTALYWYRQSLGQGLEFLIYFQGNSAPDKSGLPSDRFSAERTGGSVSTLTIQRTQQEDSAVYLCASSLGGGVNSPLHFGNGTRLTVT.